The 30 T cell receptor beta chains below come from one sample, sequenced in a study of chemoradiotherapy in HPV16-positive cancers. The assay was immunoSEQ multiplex PCR, and TCRdb's table has in-frame clones only and misses some. The sample shows roughly 14,000 clones, around four fifths of them seen only once. The biological material was taken from a patient who underwent chemoradiotherapy. The receptors originated from a human donor with HPV-associated anogenital cancer.

This chain uses TRBV7-9 with TRBJ2-1; maybe TRBD2 (5 bases). V was trimmed by 5 bases and J by 5 bases, leaving 19 bases between them. Per the germline V gene, CDR1 is SEHNR and CDR2 is FQNEAQ (reference sequence). The length of the CDR3 is 16 residues. CDR3 sequence reads: CASSLGLAKVDNEQFF. The CDR3, as DNA: TGTGCCAGCAGCCTGGGTCTAGCAAAGGTCGACAATGAGCAGTTCTTC.

V gene TRBV7-2 combines with J gene TRBJ2-2; TRBD2 is a possible D gene (5 bases). Germline CDR1 and CDR2: SGHTA and FQGNSA. V lost 6 bases, J lost 2 bases, and 10 bases lay in between. This CDR3 is 14 amino acids long. Here the CDR3 DNA reads TGTGCCAGCAGAGTAGCGAGTAACACCGGGGAGCTGTTTTTT. Protein: CASRVASNTGELFF. Looking up the rest from reference TRBV7-2 and TRBJ2-2 gives the full variable domain: GAGVSQSPSNKVTEKGKDVELRCDPISGHTALYWYRQSLGQGLEFLIYFQGNSAPDKSGLPSDRFSAERTGGSVSTLTIQRTQQEDSAVYLCASRVASNTGELFFGEGSRLTVL.

The chain combines TRBV6-1 with TRBJ1-5; tentatively, D is TRBD1 (5 bases). The CDR3 sequence is 14 residues long. The germline gives CDR1 MNHNS, CDR2 SASEGT. Trimming cost V 0 bases and J 2 bases, with 5 bases left between them. The CDR3 protein is CASSEAGGNQPQHF. CDR3 nucleotide sequence: TGTGCCAGCAGTGAAGCAGGGGGCAATCAGCCCCAGCATTTT.

The chain carries TRBV27 and TRBJ2-2, with 10 bases fitting TRBD2. Germline CDR1 and CDR2: MNHEY and SMNVEV (reference sequence). The CDR3 runs 17 residues. Trimming took 0 bases from V and 4 from J; bases not matched to a gene: 5. CDR3 amino acids: CASSLSSLAGVTGELFF. As DNA, the CDR3 is TGTGCCAGCAGTTTATCGAGTCTAGCGGGGGTCACCGGGGAGCTGTTTTTT.

This clone was counted a few times. One junction end does not reproduce the germline sequence, and a read error may be involved. The chain has TRBV7-7 and TRBJ2-7, with D possibly TRBD1 on 7 matching bases. The CDR3 runs 15 residues. Germline V gene sequence: CDR1 SSHAT, CDR2 FNYEAQ (reference sequence). CDR3 amino acids: CASSLGQGGHYEQYF. Written as DNA, the CDR3 is TGTGCTAGCAGCTTAGGGCAGGGGGGCCACTACGAGCAGTACTTC.

This clone has a single count. The rearrangement links TRBV28 to TRBJ1-2; D is unresolved. V lost 5 bases to trimming and J lost 5 bases, with 21 bases between them. The CDR3 is 16 residues long. Germline V gene data show CDR1 as MDHEN and CDR2 as SYDVKM. The CDR3 loop reads CASSLSLGLRDYGYTF. The CDR3 DNA reads as TGTGCCAGCAGTCTGTCCTTAGGGCTGAGGGATTATGGCTACACCTTC.

The chain couples TRBV5-8 to TRBJ2-5; either TRBD1 or TRBD2 may fit D (5 bases each). The DNA matches TRBJ2-7 better at its end, which makes the J call doubtful. From germline, CDR1 is SGHTS and CDR2 YDEGEE. The CDR3 covers 15 residues. CDR3 in amino acids: CASRKPGTASYEQYF. CDR3 nucleotides: TGTGCCAGCAGAAAGCCCGGGACGGCCTCCTACGAGCAGTACTTC.

CDR3 region: CASSFAGVETQYF. DNA of the CDR3: TGTGCCAGCAGCTTCGCCGGGGTGGAGACCCAGTACTTC. The J gene is TRBJ2-5, the V gene TRBV13; a weak D match, TRBD2 (5 bases). The germline V gene encodes CDR1 PRHDT and CDR2 FYEKMQ (reference sequence). CDR3 length: 13 residues. V lost 3 bases and J lost 5, with 10 bases in between.

The V and J genes are TRBV15 and TRBJ2-5, with D possibly being TRBD2 (6 bases). The V and J ends lost 5 bases and 5 bases respectively, with 15 bases between them. The germline gives CDR1 LNHNV, CDR2 YYDKDF (reference sequence). This CDR3 is 14 amino acids long. CDR3 region: CATSVLAAGETQYF. CDR3 nucleotides: TGTGCCACCAGCGTCCTGGCGGCGGGGGAGACCCAGTACTTC.

This clone was seen only a few times. This chain uses TRBV6-4 with TRBJ2-6; D is uncertain. V was pared by 2 bases and J by 0 bases, with 2 bases between. Germline V CDR1 and CDR2: MRHNA, SNTAGT. The CDR3 is made up of 14 amino acids. Written as DNA, the CDR3 is TGTGCCAGCAGTGACAACTCTGGGGCCAACGTCCTGACTTTC. Amino acids: CASSDNSGANVLTF.

V gene TRBV19 combines with J gene TRBJ2-3; TRBD1 or TRBD2 may be the D gene (6 bases each). This CDR3 is 18 amino acids long. Between the trimmed V and J ends, which lost 5 bases and 2 bases, there was a span of 23 bases. Germline loops: CDR1 LNHDA, CDR2 SQIVND (reference sequence). CDR3: CASSPTGGGGGITDTQYF. The CDR3 coding sequence is TGTGCCAGTAGTCCAACCGGGGGCGGCGGAGGGATCACAGATACGCAGTATTTT.

The chain has TRBV28 and TRBJ2-6; D might be TRBD1 (5 bases). V lost 10 bases, J lost 2 bases, and 18 bases lay in between. This CDR3 has 16 residues. The V gene's germline CDR1 is MDHEN and CDR2 SYDVKM. The chain's CDR3 is CAIQGRHTTGANVLTF. CDR3 in DNA: TGTGCCATCCAGGGTCGACACACAACTGGGGCCAACGTCCTGACTTTC.

This chain uses TRBV7-2 with TRBJ1-2; D not resolved. There are 14 residues in the CDR3. Germline V lookup: CDR1 SGHTA, CDR2 FQGNSA. V was shortened by 3 bases and J by 5 bases, with 13 bases between the two germline ends. The CDR3 DNA sequence: TGTGCCAGCAGCTTGGGTGGACCGAGGTATGGCTACACCTTC. Amino acids: CASSLGGPRYGYTF.

The sample holds one count of this clone. V is TRBV7-2 and J is TRBJ2-5, with 11 bases identical to TRBD1. Germline V CDR1 and CDR2: SGHTA, FQGNSA. Trimming cost V 1 base and J 5 bases; bases outside gene matches: 3. CDR3 size: 15 residues. CDR3 nucleotides: TGTGCCAGCAGCTTAGGGACAGGGGGCGGGGAGACCCAGTACTTC. Amino acid sequence: CASSLGTGGGETQYF.

The gene calls are TRBV25-1 and TRBJ1-2; D not certain. With 2 bases removed from V and 3 bases from J, the gap between germline ends came to 4 bases. The CDR3 is made up of 12 amino acids. Germline CDR1 and CDR2: MGHDK and SYGVNS. The CDR3 DNA reads TGTGCCAGCAGTGAAGGGTACTATGGCTACACCTTC. This encodes CASSEGYYGYTF.

This clone showed up just once. The gene calls are TRBV20-1 and TRBJ1-5, with D perhaps matching TRBD1 (6 bases). The CDR3 is 10 residues long. V lost 0 bases and J 14 bases, leaving 8 bases between the germline ends. CDR1 is DFQATT, CDR2 SNEGSKA, per germline (reference sequence). Here the CDR3 reads CSARDRGEHF. The CDR3, as DNA: TGCAGTGCTAGAGACAGGGGCGAGCATTTT.

Concerning this clone: The junction and the germline gene differ at one end; a read error may be behind it. The chain joins TRBV7-7 to TRBJ2-1; possibly TRBD2 for D (8 bases). Germline V CDR1 and CDR2: SSHAT, FNYEAQ (reference sequence). There are 16 residues in the CDR3. The CDR3 loop reads CASSLAGPGGYNEQFF. The CDR3 nucleotides read TGTGCTAGCAGCTTAGCGGGGCCAGGGGGCTACAATGAGCAGTTCTTC.

The chain employs TRBV7-2 and TRBJ2-7, with 9 bases lining up with TRBD1. The germline V gene has CDR1 SGHTA and CDR2 FQGNSA. The CDR3 length is 14 residues. V lost 1 base, J lost 3 bases, and 1 base stayed unmatched. CDR3 nucleotide sequence: TGTGCCAGCAGCTTAGGGGGACAGGGCTACGAGCAGTACTTC. Translated: CASSLGGQGYEQYF.

The CDR3 region is CASSLGDRANEKLFF. The CDR3 DNA reads TGCGCCAGCAGCTTGGGGGACAGGGCTAATGAAAAACTGTTTTTT. V usage is TRBV5-1 and J usage is TRBJ1-4, with TRBD1 matching 9 bases. Per the germline V gene, CDR1 is SGHRS and CDR2 is YFSETQ. Trimming removed 0 bases from V and 3 bases from J; junction bases left unmatched: 0. The CDR3 loop spans 15 amino acids.

The chain employs TRBV7-2 and TRBJ2-4; perhaps TRBD1 as D (5 bases). The CDR3 is 14 amino acids. Trimming cost V 1 base and J 7 bases, with 11 bases left between them. Germline V CDR1 and CDR2: SGHTA, FQGNSA. The CDR3 sequence: CASSLVQGWNIQYF. The CDR3 coding sequence is TGTGCCAGCAGCTTAGTCCAGGGTTGGAACATTCAGTACTTC.

The J gene is TRBJ1-6, the V gene TRBV6-5, with D possibly matching TRBD1 (5 bases). CDR3 length equals 14 residues. V lost 10 bases, J lost 7 bases, and 17 bases lay in between. Germline V gene lookup returns CDR1 MNHEY and CDR2 SVGAGI. Here the CDR3 DNA reads TGTGCCACTTCTTTGGGACTCATAAATTCACCCCTCCACTTT. This gives the protein CATSLGLINSPLHF.

This clone was seen a handful of times. The CDR3 reads CASSLQTSGHYEQYF. CDR3 nucleotides: TGTGCCAGCAGCTTACAGACTAGCGGACACTACGAGCAGTACTTC. The chain combines TRBV13 with TRBJ2-7; 9 bases align to TRBD2. The CDR3 spans 15 residues. In germline, CDR1 is PRHDT, CDR2 FYEKMQ (reference sequence). The trim removed 2 bases at V and 3 bases at J, leaving 5 bases unmatched.

This chain joins TRBV2 and TRBJ1-2; maybe TRBD1 (5 bases). CDR3 length: 14 amino acids. V lost 6 bases, J lost 3 bases, and 14 bases lay in between. Germline V CDR1 and CDR2: SNHLY, FYNNEI. Here the CDR3 reads CASRETGPHYGYTF. The CDR3 region has the DNA TGTGCCAGCAGGGAGACGGGACCCCACTATGGCTACACCTTC. Based on the CDR3 plus reference TRBV2 and TRBJ1-2, the full variable domain is EPEVTQTPSHQVTQMGQEVILRCVPISNHLYFYWYRQILGQKVEFLVSFYNNEISEKSEIFDDQFSVERPDGSNFTLKIRSTKLEDSAMYFCASRETGPHYGYTFGSGTRLTVV.

The chain joins TRBV5-5 to TRBJ1-1, with a tentative D call TRBD1 (5 bases). Deletions cut 4 bases from V and 4 bases from J, with 11 bases between. This CDR3 comprises 13 residues. In germline, CDR1 is SGHKS, CDR2 YYEKEE (reference sequence). CDR3 DNA: TGTGCCAGCAGCCCGGAGGACACCACTGAAGCTTTCTTT. Translating it yields CASSPEDTTEAFF.

On this clone: Sequence at one end of the junction differs from germline and may be a read error. The V and J genes are TRBV7-7 and TRBJ2-7; 7 bases agree with TRBD1. Germline CDR1 reads SSHAT; CDR2 reads FNYEAQ (reference sequence). The CDR3 runs to 13 residues. The CDR3, as DNA: TGTGCTAGCAGCGGACGACCGGGACAGGAGCAGTACTTC. The encoded protein is CASSGRPGQEQYF.

This clone has more than one count but fewer than ten. The rearrangement links TRBV19 to TRBJ1-1; D is undetermined. The CDR3 totals 16 residues. Germline V gives CDR1 LNHDA, CDR2 SQIVND (reference sequence). V was trimmed by 3 bases and J by 4 bases, leaving 18 bases between them. CDR3 in DNA: TGTGCCAGTAGTATCCCTCGAACGGGTTTGAGCACTGAAGCTTTCTTT. Translated: CASSIPRTGLSTEAFF. Using reference TRBV19 and TRBJ1-1 for the parts outside the CDR3, the full variable domain is DGGITQSPKYLFRKEGQNVTLSCEQNLNHDAMYWYRQDPGQGLRLIYYSQIVNDFQKGDIAEGYSVSREKKESFPLTVTSAQKNPTAFYLCASSIPRTGLSTEAFFGQGTRLTVV.

In nucleotides, the CDR3 is TGTGCCAGCTCACCGGTCCGGCAAGGCTACGAGCAGTACTTC. Protein sequence: CASSPVRQGYEQYF. The rearrangement uses TRBV18 and TRBJ2-7; no reliable D call. The CDR3 sequence is 14 residues long. In germline, CDR1 is KGHSH, CDR2 LQKENI. Trimming removed 3 bases at V and 3 bases at J, with 12 bases between.

The gene calls are TRBV5-5 and TRBJ2-5, with TRBD2 matching over 9 bases. The CDR3 runs to 16 residues. J lost 1 base, V lost 6 bases, and 10 bases had no gene match. Germline assignment: CDR1 SGHKS and CDR2 YYEKEE (reference sequence). CDR3 bases: TGTGCCAGCACCCCACTCGCGGGGGGGGTCCAAGAGACCCAGTACTTC. Its translation: CASTPLAGGVQETQYF.

This chain uses TRBV6-4 with TRBJ1-2, with 9 bases fitting TRBD1. Germline CDR1 and CDR2: MRHNA and SNTAGT. This CDR3 comprises 13 residues. Trimming at V came to 0 bases and at J to 7 bases, leaving 0 bases not matched to a gene. The CDR3 sequence is CASSDSDRGGYTF. The CDR3 nucleotides are TGTGCCAGCAGTGACTCGGACAGGGGTGGCTACACCTTC.

This chain links TRBV4-1 with TRBJ1-2; no definite D call. The V gene lost 1 base and the J gene lost 2 bases, with 11 bases spanning the gap. CDR1 is MGHRA, CDR2 YSYEKL, per germline. There are 15 residues in the CDR3. DNA of the CDR3: TGCGCCAGCAGCCAAGCGGTGCAGCTGAACTATGGCTACACCTTC. This encodes CASSQAVQLNYGYTF.